The 23 T cell receptor beta chains in this list originate from one sample, sequenced in a study of T-cell reconstitution after alpha-beta-depleted transplantation in children. Unique molecular identifiers were incorporated into the prepared TCRbeta library. TCRdb processed the PCR reads anew with MiXCR; each CDR3 protein has one entry. The sample has about 980,000 distinct CDR3 sequences, roughly 29% seen once. Specimen: PBMCs, mostly from graft donor cells, collected 360 days after TCRalphabeta/CD19-depleted stem cell transplant. These receptors were taken from a boy younger than two who had a stem cell transplant for SCID, so the T cells may come from the graft donor.

The chain combines TRBV6-5 with TRBJ1-2; a weak D match, TRBD1 (5 bases). Germline-derived CDR1 and CDR2 are MNHEY and SVGAGI. Trimming left V 4 bases short and J 4 bases short, with 10 bases between. The CDR3 runs to 13 residues. For the CDR3, the DNA is TGTGCCAGCAGTTTCAGACAGAGCTATGGCTACACCTTC. This codes for CASSFRQSYGYTF.

The V and J genes are TRBV7-9 and TRBJ2-7; D may be TRBD2 (5 bases). The germline V gene encodes CDR1 SEHNR and CDR2 FQNEAQ (reference sequence). This CDR3 spans 15 amino acids. With 4 bases removed from V and 3 bases from J, the gap between germline ends came to 16 bases. The CDR3 is CASSSTLRASYEQYF. Here the CDR3 DNA reads TGTGCCAGCAGCTCAACTCTGAGGGCCAGCTACGAGCAGTACTTC.

This clonotype was seen only a few times. This sequence joins TRBV5-1 and TRBJ2-2, with 8 positions matching TRBD1. The V gene's germline CDR1 is SGHRS and CDR2 YFSETQ. Trimming removed 0 bases from V and 1 base from J; junction bases left unmatched: 5. CDR3 length: 17 residues. The CDR3: CASSLEPGTGNTGELFF. Here the CDR3 DNA reads TGCGCCAGCAGCTTGGAACCCGGGACAGGGAACACCGGGGAGCTGTTTTTT.

This rearrangement joins TRBV5-1 to TRBJ2-3; 10 nucleotides align to TRBD2. CDR3 length: 15 amino acids. Germline CDR1 is SGHRS and CDR2 is YFSETQ. The V and J ends lost 3 bases and 2 bases, in that order; junction bases with no gene match: 3. CDR3 bases: TGCGCCAGCAGCTCTAGCGGGGGAATCACAGATACGCAGTATTTT. It codes for CASSSSGGITDTQYF. The full variable domain, rest sourced from reference TRBV5-1 and TRBJ2-3, is KAGVTQTPRYLIKTRGQQVTLSCSPISGHRSVSWYQQTPGQGLQFLFEYFSETQRNKGNFPGRFSGRQFSNSRSEMNVSTLELGDSALYLCASSSSGGITDTQYFGPGTRLTVL.

This clonotype was found a few times. V is TRBV21-1 and J is TRBJ2-7; the D call of TRBD2 is as the table states it, not checked on the DNA. TRBV21-1 is marked as a pseudogene. This CDR3 spans 14 amino acids. CDR3 protein: CASSKGERRYEQYF. The CDR3, as DNA: TGTGCCAGCAGCAAAGGGGAGCGACGGTACGAGCAGTACTTC.

This clonotype was found a few times. The rearrangement uses TRBV20-1 and TRBJ2-5; D unclear. The CDR3 covers 12 residues. CDR1 is DFQATT, CDR2 SNEGSKA, per germline (reference sequence). The V and J ends lost 3 bases and 4 bases respectively, with 9 bases between them. For the CDR3, the DNA is TGCAGTGCTAGGGTGGGAAGAGAGACCCAGTACTTC. This sequence encodes CSARVGRETQYF.

J is TRBJ2-5 and V is TRBV14; 7 nucleotides agree with TRBD1. The CDR3 consists of 15 residues. Losses at the gene ends were 4 bases for V and 5 bases for J; bases not matched to a gene: 10. Per the germline V gene, CDR1 is SGHDN and CDR2 is FVKESK. The CDR3 DNA sequence: TGTGCCAGCAGCCTCCACCCGACAGGGTGGGAGACCCAGTACTTC. It encodes CASSLHPTGWETQYF.

V is TRBV28 and J is TRBJ1-2; possible D gene TRBD1, 5 bases. Germline CDR1 MDHEN, CDR2 SYDVKM. There are 13 residues in the CDR3. Trimming shortened V by 1 base and J by 8 bases, and 11 bases separated the two germline ends. CDR3 bases: TGTGCCAGCAGTTTATTCCGGGGGAGCGGCTACACCTTC. Protein: CASSLFRGSGYTF.

This chain uses TRBV6-5 with TRBJ2-7, with 9 bases identical to TRBD1. The CDR3 sequence is 14 residues long. With 4 bases clipped from V and 8 bases from J, the junction kept 9 bases outside the gene matches. The V gene's germline CDR1 is MNHEY and CDR2 SVGAGI. In DNA, the CDR3 is TGTGCCAGCAGTTCAGCCGGGACAGGGTACCAGCAGTACTTC. Encoded protein: CASSSAGTGYQQYF.

This clonotype was detected a few times. The rearrangement uses TRBV27 and TRBJ2-1, with 7 nucleotides matching TRBD1. Trimming cost V 2 bases and J 8 bases; bases outside gene matches: 9. The CDR3 contains 15 residues. CDR1 MNHEY and CDR2 SMNVEV come from the germline V gene (reference sequence). CDR3 in amino acids: CASSLKTGEMYEQFF. CDR3 in DNA: TGTGCCAGCAGTTTAAAAACAGGGGAGATGTATGAGCAGTTCTTC.

This sequence joins TRBV27 and TRBJ2-7, with D perhaps assigned TRBD1 or TRBD2 (5 bases each). The ends were cut back, 8 bases at V and 0 bases at J, with 14 bases in the middle. The CDR3 is 14 amino acids. Per the germline V gene, CDR1 is MNHEY and CDR2 is SMNVEV (reference sequence). The CDR3 spells CASSYKGSSYEQYF. The CDR3 region has the DNA TGTGCCAGCTCTTATAAGGGGAGCTCCTACGAGCAGTACTTC.

V and J are TRBV20-1 and TRBJ2-7; D unresolved. The V gene lost 2 bases and the J gene lost 3 bases, with 14 bases spanning the gap. This CDR3 is built from 14 residues. Germline CDR1 DFQATT, CDR2 SNEGSKA (reference sequence). CDR3 sequence reads: CSARSGTGVYEQYF. The DNA of the CDR3 is TGCAGTGCTAGATCTGGCACCGGCGTCTACGAGCAGTACTTC.

As DNA, the CDR3 is TGTGCCAGCTCCCTCCGACGGGGTAGGGGGAATTCACCCCTCCACTTT. Translating gives CASSLRRGRGNSPLHF. The chain combines TRBV6-5 with TRBJ1-6; maybe TRBD1 (6 bases). The CDR3 extends over 16 amino acids. V gave up 8 bases and J gave up 7 bases, with 21 bases separating them. CDR1 and CDR2 (germline): MNHEY, SVGAGI.

A single count supports this clonotype. The chain joins TRBV18 to TRBJ2-7; D is unresolved. The CDR3 has 13 residues. Per the germline V gene, CDR1 is KGHSH and CDR2 is LQKENI. The ends were cut back, 2 bases at V and 6 bases at J, with 11 bases in the middle. The CDR3 region has the DNA TGTGCCAGCTCACCAGCCGGGCGTCGCGAGCAGTACTTC. Amino acids: CASSPAGRREQYF.

Only a few counts were recorded for this clonotype. This chain links TRBV7-7 with TRBJ2-1, with D maybe TRBD2 (5 bases). Trimming left V 3 bases short and J 5 bases short, with 14 bases between. The CDR3 sequence is 15 residues long. The germline V gene encodes CDR1 SSHAT and CDR2 FNYEAQ (reference sequence). The CDR3 nucleotides are TGTGCCAGCAGCTTTGGCCTAGCCCCAGACAATGAGCAGTTCTTC. This codes for CASSFGLAPDNEQFF.

The sample holds a few counts of this clonotype. The rearrangement joins TRBV5-1 to TRBJ1-2; D perhaps matches TRBD1 (5 bases). CDR3 length: 12 amino acids. The ends were cut back, 4 bases at V and 8 bases at J, with 12 bases in the middle. Looked up from germline, CDR1 is SGHRS and CDR2 is YFSETQ. CDR3 sequence: CASSGDSEGYTF. The CDR3 bases are TGCGCCAGCAGCGGAGACAGTGAAGGCTACACCTTC.

On this clonotype: A junction boundary mismatches the germline segment, possibly from a read error. The chain uses TRBV18 and TRBJ2-7; 10 bases fit TRBD1. The CDR3 is made up of 13 amino acids. Germline V gene sequence: CDR1 KGHSH, CDR2 LQKENI. The CDR3 protein is CASSPGQGDSRFF. The DNA for the CDR3 is TGTGCCAGCTCACCAGGACAGGGGGACAGTAGATTCTTC.

This chain joins TRBV15 and TRBJ2-7, with D hard to call. Trimming took off 8 bases at V and 1 base at J, with 12 bases between the two ends. From germline, CDR1 is LNHNV and CDR2 YYDKDF (reference sequence). This CDR3 region has 13 residues. DNA for the CDR3: TGTGCCACCGGTACAGAGATTTCCTACGAGCAGTACTTC. Translated, it gives CATGTEISYEQYF.

This clonotype was seen many times. This chain links TRBV12-3 or TRBV12-4 with TRBJ2-1; D is undetermined. The CDR3 sequence is 12 residues long. V lost 3 bases and J 11 bases, leaving 11 bases between the germline ends. The DNA for the CDR3 is TGTGCCAGCAGTTTTGGGCCCACTAAGCAGTTCTTC. Translated: CASSFGPTKQFF.

There are a few counts of this clonotype. The CDR3 nucleotides read TGCGCCAGCAGCTTGGTAGCTAGCGGGGTGAACACCGGGGAGCTGTTTTTT. It yields the protein CASSLVASGVNTGELFF. The chain combines TRBV5-1 with TRBJ2-2; 9 positions agree with TRBD2. The V and J ends lost 0 bases and 1 base, in that order; junction bases with no gene match: 4. The CDR3 length is 17 residues. The germline gives CDR1 SGHRS, CDR2 YFSETQ. Complete variable domain (other parts from reference TRBV5-1 and TRBJ2-2): KAGVTQTPRYLIKTRGQQVTLSCSPISGHRSVSWYQQTPGQGLQFLFEYFSETQRNKGNFPGRFSGRQFSNSRSEMNVSTLELGDSALYLCASSLVASGVNTGELFFGEGSRLTVL.

The chain joins TRBV20-1 to TRBJ2-7; D gene uncertain. The CDR3 totals 10 residues. Trimming pared 4 bases from V and 3 bases from J, leaving 4 bases between. Germline V gene sequence: CDR1 DFQATT, CDR2 SNEGSKA (reference sequence). CDR3 loop: CSANFYEQYF. CDR3 coding DNA: TGCAGTGCTAACTTCTACGAGCAGTACTTC.

Note on this clonotype: Sequence at one end of the junction differs from germline and may be a read error. This rearrangement joins TRBV28 to TRBJ1-6, with 7 bases that match TRBD1. The CDR3 covers 12 residues. Germline CDR1 and CDR2: MDHEN and SYDVKM. The CDR3 loop is CASSPSGRGVRF. CDR3 sequence (DNA): TGTGCCAGCAGCCCCTCGGGCAGGGGGGTAAGATTT.

There are a few counts of this clonotype. The V call is TRBV27, the J call TRBJ1-5; the D gene is possibly TRBD1 (5 bases). Germline-derived CDR1 and CDR2 are MNHEY and SMNVEV (reference sequence). The CDR3 covers 15 residues. Trimming took 4 bases from V and 3 from J, leaving 13 bases between them. DNA for the CDR3: TGTGCCAGCAGTTCGAAGGGACTCCTCAATCAGCCCCAGCATTTT. As protein: CASSSKGLLNQPQHF.